This T cell receptor (beta chain) emerged from a study of blood T cell repertoires in COVID-19. Libraries were prepared by immunoSEQ multiplex PCR; TCRdb keeps only in-frame clonotypes and omits some of them. The table has a few hundred thousand clones, approximately 80% seen once. In germline, CDR1 is SGHNT, CDR2 YYREEE (reference sequence). This CDR3 contains 19 residues. Trimming removed 3 bases from V and 2 bases from J; junction bases left unmatched: 8. The chain is built from TRBV5-4 and TRBJ2-2; 15 bases are a match to TRBD2. This receptor was obtained from a woman aged 40 to 50 with acute COVID-19. What was sequenced was PBMCs or T cells enriched from blood (not recorded which). The CDR3 sequence: CASSSTGTSGRQNTGELFF. Written as DNA, the CDR3 is TGTGCCAGCAGCTCCACCGGGACTAGCGGGAGGCAAAACACCGGGGAGCTGTTTTTT. The complete variable domain, with remaining parts taken from reference TRBV5-4 and TRBJ2-2, reads ETGVTQSPTHLIKTRGQQVTLRCSSQSGHNTVSWYQQALGQGPQFIFQYYREEENGRGNFPPRFSGLQFPNYSSELNVNALELDDSALYLCASSSTGTSGRQNTGELFFGEGSRLTVL.